Below are 4 T cell receptor beta chains sequenced from a single sample in a study of T cell changes during pregnancy in multiple sclerosis. Here immunoSEQ multiplex PCR was the method, and the copy in TCRdb shows in-frame clones only, minus some. Altogether fewer than 65,000 clones are present, about nine tenths being singletons, with the ten largest covering 10%. The sample consisted of CD8+ T cells from peripheral blood mononuclear cells, taken after pregnancy. The source is a female donor with multiple sclerosis, enrolled in a pregnancy study.

This chain uses TRBV29-1 with TRBJ2-3; 8 nucleotides line up with TRBD2. With 3 bases clipped from V and 2 bases from J, the junction kept 1 base outside the gene matches. The CDR3 runs 13 residues. Looked up from germline, CDR1 is SQVTM and CDR2 is ANQGSEA. CDR3 bases: TGCAGCGTTGACGGGGGGGTCACAGATACGCAGTATTTT. This codes for CSVDGGVTDTQYF.

This chain uses TRBV19 with TRBJ2-3; D remains unclear. CDR3 length equals 13 residues. CDR1 and CDR2 (germline): LNHDA, SQIVND (reference sequence). Deletions cut 3 bases from V and 3 bases from J, with 7 bases between. Written as DNA, the CDR3 is TGTGCCAGTAGTATGTCCCTTACAGATACGCAGTATTTT. Encoded protein: CASSMSLTDTQYF.

This chain uses TRBV19 with TRBJ2-3; D gene ambiguous. V was shortened by 1 base and J by 3 bases, with 5 bases between the two germline ends. Germline V gene lookup returns CDR1 LNHDA and CDR2 SQIVND (reference sequence). This CDR3 is 13 amino acids long. CDR3 residues: CASSIVETDTQYF. Here the CDR3 DNA reads TGTGCCAGTAGTATAGTGGAGACAGATACGCAGTATTTT.

This clone is classed as medium-sized. This chain links TRBV6-6 with TRBJ1-6, with a weak D call TRBD1 (5 bases). Between the trimmed V and J ends, which lost 7 bases and 7 bases, there was a span of 14 bases. The length of the CDR3 is 14 residues. Germline CDR1 is MNHNY and CDR2 is SVGAGI (reference sequence). The CDR3, as DNA: TGTGCCAGCACCCCCCCAGGGAACAATTCACCCCTCCACTTT. Protein: CASTPPGNNSPLHF.